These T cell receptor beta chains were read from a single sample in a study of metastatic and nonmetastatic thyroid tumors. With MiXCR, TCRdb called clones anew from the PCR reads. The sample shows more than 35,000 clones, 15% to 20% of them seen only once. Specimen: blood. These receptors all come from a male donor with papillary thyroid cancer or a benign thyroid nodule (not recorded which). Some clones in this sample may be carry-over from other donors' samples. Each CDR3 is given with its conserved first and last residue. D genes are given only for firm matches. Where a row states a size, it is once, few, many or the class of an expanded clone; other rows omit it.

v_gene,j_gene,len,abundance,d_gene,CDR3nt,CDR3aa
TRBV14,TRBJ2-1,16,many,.,TGTGCCAGCAGCCAAGGTCCCGGGACTCTCTACAATGAGCAGTTCTTC,CASSQGPGTLYNEQFF
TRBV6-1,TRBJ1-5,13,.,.,TGTGCCAGTTCGCCTGATAGCAATCAGCCCCAGCATTTT,CASSPDSNQPQHF
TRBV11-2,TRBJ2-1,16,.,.,TGTGCCAGCAGCTACGGAAGCGGGTGGGGGAGTAATGAGCAGTTCTTC,CASSYGSGWGSNEQFF
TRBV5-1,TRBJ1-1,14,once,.,TGCGCCAGCACAACCTCCCCTCCGGACCCCGAAGCTTTCTTT,CASTTSPPDPEAFF
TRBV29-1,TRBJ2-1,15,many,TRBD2,TGCAGCGTTGAACTTGCGGGAGGCTCCTACAATGAGCAGTTCTTC,CSVELAGGSYNEQFF
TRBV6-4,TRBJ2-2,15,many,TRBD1,TGTGCCAGCAGTGACGGTGGGCAGGGGGCCGGGGAGCTGTTTTTT,CASSDGGQGAGELFF
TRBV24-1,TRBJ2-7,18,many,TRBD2,TGTGCCACCCCAACAGGGAATCTAGCGGGAGGGTCCGGGTACGAGCAGTACTTC,CATPTGNLAGGSGYEQYF
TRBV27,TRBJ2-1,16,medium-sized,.,TGTGCCAGCAGTCCTCAGGGAGCCAAGCTATACAATGAGCAGTTCTTC,CASSPQGAKLYNEQFF
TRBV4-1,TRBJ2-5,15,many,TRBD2,TGCGCCAGCAGCCAAGCGGGAGGGCCCTGGGAGACCCAGTACTTC,CASSQAGGPWETQYF
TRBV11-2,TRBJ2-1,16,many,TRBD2,TGTGCCAGCAGCTTAGAGCCTAGCGGGAAATACAATGAGCAGTTCTTC,CASSLEPSGKYNEQFF
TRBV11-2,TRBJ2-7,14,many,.,TGTGCCACCACGGCGGGACCGGGTGGGTACGAGCAGTACTTC,CATTAGPGGYEQYF
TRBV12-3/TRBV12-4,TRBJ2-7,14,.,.,TGTGCCAGCGGTCATAGCTGGAGCTCCTACGAGCATTACTTC,CASGHSWSSYEHYF
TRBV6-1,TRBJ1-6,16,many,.,TGTGCCAGCAGTGAAGGGTTGGGGGGCAGTAATTCACCCCTCCACTTT,CASSEGLGGSNSPLHF
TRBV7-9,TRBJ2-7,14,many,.,TGTGCCAGCAGCTTAGGGGAGAGCTCCTACGAGCAGTACTTC,CASSLGESSYEQYF
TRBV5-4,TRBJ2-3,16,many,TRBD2,TGTGCCAGCAGCTCCCCGGTGGCGGGAGGGACAGATACGCAGTATTTT,CASSSPVAGGTDTQYF
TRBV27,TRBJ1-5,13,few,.,TGTGCCAGCAGTTTAGGATTGGGTCAGCCCCAGCATTTT,CASSLGLGQPQHF
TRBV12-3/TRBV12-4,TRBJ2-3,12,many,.,TGTGCCAGCAGTTTCAGGGCAGATACGCAGTATTTT,CASSFRADTQYF
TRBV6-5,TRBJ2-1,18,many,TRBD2,TGTGCCAGCAGTTACCTGTCGCTGGCTAGCGGGAGGGAGAATGAGCAGTTCTTC,CASSYLSLASGRENEQFF
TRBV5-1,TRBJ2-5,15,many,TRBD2,TGCGCCAGCAGATTGCTAGCGGCCGACCAAGAGACCCAGTACTTC,CASRLLAADQETQYF
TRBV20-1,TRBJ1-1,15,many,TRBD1,TGCAGTGCTAGACCCATGGACAGGGCTGACACTGAAGCTTTCTTT,CSARPMDRADTEAFF
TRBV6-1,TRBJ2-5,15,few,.,TGTGCCAGCAGTAATCGTCGGGGGCACCAAGAGACCAAGTACTTC,CASSNRRGHQETKYF
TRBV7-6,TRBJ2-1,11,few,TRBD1,TGTGCCAGTTCGACAGGGAATGAGCAGTTCTTC,CASSTGNEQFF
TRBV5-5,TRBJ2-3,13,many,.,TGTGCCAGCAGCGGTGGGACGGGAGATACGCAGTATTTT,CASSGGTGDTQYF
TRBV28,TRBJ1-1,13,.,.,TGTGCCAGCAGTTTACAGGGGAACACTGAAGCTTTCTTT,CASSLQGNTEAFF
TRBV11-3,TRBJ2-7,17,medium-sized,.,TGTGCCAGCAGCTTAAAGGATTATGTCGGGGGTAACTACGAGCAGTACTTC,CASSLKDYVGGNYEQYF
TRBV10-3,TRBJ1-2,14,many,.,TGTGCCATCAGGATGGAGGGGGTAGACGATGGCTACACCTTC,CAIRMEGVDDGYTF
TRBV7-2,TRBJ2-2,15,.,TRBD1,TGTGCCAGCAGCGCCGACAGGGTCTACACTGGGGAGCTGTTTTTT,CASSADRVYTGELFF
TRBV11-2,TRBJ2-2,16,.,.,TGTGCCAGCAGCTTAGATCGGGGGAGGAGTACCGGGGAGCTGTTTTTT,CASSLDRGRSTGELFF
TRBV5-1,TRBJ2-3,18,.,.,TGCGCCAGCAGCTTATGGGTCGGGCTGGCGGGACCGGGGGACACGCAGTATTTT,CASSLWVGLAGPGDTQYF
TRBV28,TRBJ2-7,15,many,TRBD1,TGTGCCAGCAGCCCGCTGGGACAGGGGGCGGGCGAGCAGTACTTC,CASSPLGQGAGEQYF
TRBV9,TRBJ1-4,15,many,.,TGTGCCAGCAGCGTAGGTATAGGGGTAAATGAAAAACTGTTTTTT,CASSVGIGVNEKLFF
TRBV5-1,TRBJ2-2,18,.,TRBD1,TGCGCCAGCAGCTTGGAAGTTTCACAGGGGGCCAACACCGGGGAGCTGTTTTTT,CASSLEVSQGANTGELFF
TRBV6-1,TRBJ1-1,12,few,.,TGTGCCAGCACCGCCTGGGGCACTGAAGCTTTCTTT,CASTAWGTEAFF
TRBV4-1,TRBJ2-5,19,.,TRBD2,TGCGCCAGCAGCCACCCAGGACTAGCGGGGGGGCCTGGTCGAGAGACCCAGTACTTC,CASSHPGLAGGPGRETQYF
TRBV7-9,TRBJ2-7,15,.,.,TGTGCCAGCAGCTTAGTTTCTAGCGATTCCTACGAGCAGTACTTC,CASSLVSSDSYEQYF
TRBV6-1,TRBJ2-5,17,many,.,TGTGCCAGCAGCCAGATCACAGGGGGGGGAAAGAGGGAGACCCAGTACTTC,CASSQITGGGKRETQYF
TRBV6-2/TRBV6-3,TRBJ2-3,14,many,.,TGTGCCAGCAGTCCTCGACTAGGCGGAGATACGCAGTATTTT,CASSPRLGGDTQYF
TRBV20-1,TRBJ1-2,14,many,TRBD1,TGCAGTGCCACAATGACGGACAGGACCTATGGCTACACCTTC,CSATMTDRTYGYTF
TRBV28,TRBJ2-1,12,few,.,TGTGCCAGCAGTTTATACCGGACGGAGCAGTTCTTC,CASSLYRTEQFF
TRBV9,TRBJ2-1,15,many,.,TGTGCCAGCAGCACAGTAGCGGACTCCTACAATGAGCAGTTCTTC,CASSTVADSYNEQFF
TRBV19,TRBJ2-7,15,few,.,TGTGCCAGTAGTATAGGCGGGACCACCTTCAACGAGCAGTACTTC,CASSIGGTTFNEQYF
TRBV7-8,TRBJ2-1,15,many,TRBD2,TGTGCCAGCAGCCACCTAGCGGGGGCCCCCAATGAGCAGTTCTTC,CASSHLAGAPNEQFF
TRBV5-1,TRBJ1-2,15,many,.,TGCGCCAGCAGCTTGGACATCGGGGTTAACTATGGCTACACCTTC,CASSLDIGVNYGYTF
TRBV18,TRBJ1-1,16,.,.,TGTGCCAGCTCACCAAGGCAGGGGAATCTCGCCACTGAAGCTTTCTTT,CASSPRQGNLATEAFF
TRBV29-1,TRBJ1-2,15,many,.,TGCAGCGTTGAAGATGAGAGCCCAGCTAACTATGGCTACACCTTC,CSVEDESPANYGYTF
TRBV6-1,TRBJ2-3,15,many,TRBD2,TGTGCCAGCCTGAAAGCGGGGGCCGGGCGGGATACGCAGTATTTT,CASLKAGAGRDTQYF
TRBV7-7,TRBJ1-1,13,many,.,TGTGCCAGCAGCTTACGAGAGAACACTGAAGCTTTCTTT,CASSLRENTEAFF
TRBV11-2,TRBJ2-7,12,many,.,TGTGCCAGCAGCTTAGTATACTACGAGCAGTACTTC,CASSLVYYEQYF